This T cell receptor (beta chain) appears in the sequencing data of a study of shared clonotypes between healthy human individuals. Study-wide context: Each donor contributed plates that comprised three CD4 naive, three CD4 memory, two CD8 naive and one CD8 memory.

This clone came up a few times. The CDR3 runs to 15 residues. CDR1 is SNHLY, CDR2 FYNNEI, per germline. V lost 8 bases, J lost 3 bases, and 8 bases stayed unmatched. Once extracted for a subset, genomic DNA was divided evenly among several immunoSEQ plates. Profiled with immunoSEQ multiplex PCR; TCRdb holds only in-frame clones, not every one. Found here are some 2,000,000 clones, around 95% of them singletons; the top ten hold around 0.13%. Sequencing was done on a sample of naive CD4+ T cells sorted from blood. Subset: CD45RA+ positively selected. The chain couples TRBV2 to TRBJ1-5; 9 nucleotides line up with TRBD1. This clonotype was sampled from a man aged 18 to 29 in good health. CDR3 region: CASHGGQGYNQPQHF. CDR3 DNA: TGTGCCAGCCACGGGGGACAGGGATACAATCAGCCCCAGCATTTT. Looking up the rest from reference TRBV2 and TRBJ1-5 gives the full variable domain: EPEVTQTPSHQVTQMGQEVILRCVPISNHLYFYWYRQILGQKVEFLVSFYNNEISEKSEIFDDQFSVERPDGSNFTLKIRSTKLEDSAMYFCASHGGQGYNQPQHFGDGTRLSIL.